The T cell receptor (beta chain) under discussion was sequenced for a study of shared clonotypes between healthy human individuals. Study context: Each donor contributed plates that comprised three CD4 naive, three CD4 memory, two CD8 naive and one CD8 memory. Study-wide results and limits: Relative to their counterparts shared across all four donors, non-shared clonotypes exhibited diminished generation probabilities.

Points on this clone: Its cognate antigen is unknown.

Trimming removed 4 bases at V and 8 bases at J, with 20 bases between. The germline gives CDR1 LNHDA, CDR2 SQIVND (reference sequence). This CDR3 spans 16 amino acids. The data were produced by immunoSEQ multiplex PCR, yet TCRdb's version contains in-frame clones alone and is incomplete. The table has 550,000 to 800,000 clones, around two thirds seen once. This chain uses TRBV19 with TRBJ1-4; D unresolved. Sequenced sample: memory CD4+ T cells sorted from blood. Subset defined: CD45RA-negative fraction. The clonotype comes from a young woman in good health. The CDR3 bases are TGTGCCAGTAGTACGCCTAGGGATGGGAATCGAGAAAAACTGTTTTTT. Translating it yields CASSTPRDGNREKLFF.